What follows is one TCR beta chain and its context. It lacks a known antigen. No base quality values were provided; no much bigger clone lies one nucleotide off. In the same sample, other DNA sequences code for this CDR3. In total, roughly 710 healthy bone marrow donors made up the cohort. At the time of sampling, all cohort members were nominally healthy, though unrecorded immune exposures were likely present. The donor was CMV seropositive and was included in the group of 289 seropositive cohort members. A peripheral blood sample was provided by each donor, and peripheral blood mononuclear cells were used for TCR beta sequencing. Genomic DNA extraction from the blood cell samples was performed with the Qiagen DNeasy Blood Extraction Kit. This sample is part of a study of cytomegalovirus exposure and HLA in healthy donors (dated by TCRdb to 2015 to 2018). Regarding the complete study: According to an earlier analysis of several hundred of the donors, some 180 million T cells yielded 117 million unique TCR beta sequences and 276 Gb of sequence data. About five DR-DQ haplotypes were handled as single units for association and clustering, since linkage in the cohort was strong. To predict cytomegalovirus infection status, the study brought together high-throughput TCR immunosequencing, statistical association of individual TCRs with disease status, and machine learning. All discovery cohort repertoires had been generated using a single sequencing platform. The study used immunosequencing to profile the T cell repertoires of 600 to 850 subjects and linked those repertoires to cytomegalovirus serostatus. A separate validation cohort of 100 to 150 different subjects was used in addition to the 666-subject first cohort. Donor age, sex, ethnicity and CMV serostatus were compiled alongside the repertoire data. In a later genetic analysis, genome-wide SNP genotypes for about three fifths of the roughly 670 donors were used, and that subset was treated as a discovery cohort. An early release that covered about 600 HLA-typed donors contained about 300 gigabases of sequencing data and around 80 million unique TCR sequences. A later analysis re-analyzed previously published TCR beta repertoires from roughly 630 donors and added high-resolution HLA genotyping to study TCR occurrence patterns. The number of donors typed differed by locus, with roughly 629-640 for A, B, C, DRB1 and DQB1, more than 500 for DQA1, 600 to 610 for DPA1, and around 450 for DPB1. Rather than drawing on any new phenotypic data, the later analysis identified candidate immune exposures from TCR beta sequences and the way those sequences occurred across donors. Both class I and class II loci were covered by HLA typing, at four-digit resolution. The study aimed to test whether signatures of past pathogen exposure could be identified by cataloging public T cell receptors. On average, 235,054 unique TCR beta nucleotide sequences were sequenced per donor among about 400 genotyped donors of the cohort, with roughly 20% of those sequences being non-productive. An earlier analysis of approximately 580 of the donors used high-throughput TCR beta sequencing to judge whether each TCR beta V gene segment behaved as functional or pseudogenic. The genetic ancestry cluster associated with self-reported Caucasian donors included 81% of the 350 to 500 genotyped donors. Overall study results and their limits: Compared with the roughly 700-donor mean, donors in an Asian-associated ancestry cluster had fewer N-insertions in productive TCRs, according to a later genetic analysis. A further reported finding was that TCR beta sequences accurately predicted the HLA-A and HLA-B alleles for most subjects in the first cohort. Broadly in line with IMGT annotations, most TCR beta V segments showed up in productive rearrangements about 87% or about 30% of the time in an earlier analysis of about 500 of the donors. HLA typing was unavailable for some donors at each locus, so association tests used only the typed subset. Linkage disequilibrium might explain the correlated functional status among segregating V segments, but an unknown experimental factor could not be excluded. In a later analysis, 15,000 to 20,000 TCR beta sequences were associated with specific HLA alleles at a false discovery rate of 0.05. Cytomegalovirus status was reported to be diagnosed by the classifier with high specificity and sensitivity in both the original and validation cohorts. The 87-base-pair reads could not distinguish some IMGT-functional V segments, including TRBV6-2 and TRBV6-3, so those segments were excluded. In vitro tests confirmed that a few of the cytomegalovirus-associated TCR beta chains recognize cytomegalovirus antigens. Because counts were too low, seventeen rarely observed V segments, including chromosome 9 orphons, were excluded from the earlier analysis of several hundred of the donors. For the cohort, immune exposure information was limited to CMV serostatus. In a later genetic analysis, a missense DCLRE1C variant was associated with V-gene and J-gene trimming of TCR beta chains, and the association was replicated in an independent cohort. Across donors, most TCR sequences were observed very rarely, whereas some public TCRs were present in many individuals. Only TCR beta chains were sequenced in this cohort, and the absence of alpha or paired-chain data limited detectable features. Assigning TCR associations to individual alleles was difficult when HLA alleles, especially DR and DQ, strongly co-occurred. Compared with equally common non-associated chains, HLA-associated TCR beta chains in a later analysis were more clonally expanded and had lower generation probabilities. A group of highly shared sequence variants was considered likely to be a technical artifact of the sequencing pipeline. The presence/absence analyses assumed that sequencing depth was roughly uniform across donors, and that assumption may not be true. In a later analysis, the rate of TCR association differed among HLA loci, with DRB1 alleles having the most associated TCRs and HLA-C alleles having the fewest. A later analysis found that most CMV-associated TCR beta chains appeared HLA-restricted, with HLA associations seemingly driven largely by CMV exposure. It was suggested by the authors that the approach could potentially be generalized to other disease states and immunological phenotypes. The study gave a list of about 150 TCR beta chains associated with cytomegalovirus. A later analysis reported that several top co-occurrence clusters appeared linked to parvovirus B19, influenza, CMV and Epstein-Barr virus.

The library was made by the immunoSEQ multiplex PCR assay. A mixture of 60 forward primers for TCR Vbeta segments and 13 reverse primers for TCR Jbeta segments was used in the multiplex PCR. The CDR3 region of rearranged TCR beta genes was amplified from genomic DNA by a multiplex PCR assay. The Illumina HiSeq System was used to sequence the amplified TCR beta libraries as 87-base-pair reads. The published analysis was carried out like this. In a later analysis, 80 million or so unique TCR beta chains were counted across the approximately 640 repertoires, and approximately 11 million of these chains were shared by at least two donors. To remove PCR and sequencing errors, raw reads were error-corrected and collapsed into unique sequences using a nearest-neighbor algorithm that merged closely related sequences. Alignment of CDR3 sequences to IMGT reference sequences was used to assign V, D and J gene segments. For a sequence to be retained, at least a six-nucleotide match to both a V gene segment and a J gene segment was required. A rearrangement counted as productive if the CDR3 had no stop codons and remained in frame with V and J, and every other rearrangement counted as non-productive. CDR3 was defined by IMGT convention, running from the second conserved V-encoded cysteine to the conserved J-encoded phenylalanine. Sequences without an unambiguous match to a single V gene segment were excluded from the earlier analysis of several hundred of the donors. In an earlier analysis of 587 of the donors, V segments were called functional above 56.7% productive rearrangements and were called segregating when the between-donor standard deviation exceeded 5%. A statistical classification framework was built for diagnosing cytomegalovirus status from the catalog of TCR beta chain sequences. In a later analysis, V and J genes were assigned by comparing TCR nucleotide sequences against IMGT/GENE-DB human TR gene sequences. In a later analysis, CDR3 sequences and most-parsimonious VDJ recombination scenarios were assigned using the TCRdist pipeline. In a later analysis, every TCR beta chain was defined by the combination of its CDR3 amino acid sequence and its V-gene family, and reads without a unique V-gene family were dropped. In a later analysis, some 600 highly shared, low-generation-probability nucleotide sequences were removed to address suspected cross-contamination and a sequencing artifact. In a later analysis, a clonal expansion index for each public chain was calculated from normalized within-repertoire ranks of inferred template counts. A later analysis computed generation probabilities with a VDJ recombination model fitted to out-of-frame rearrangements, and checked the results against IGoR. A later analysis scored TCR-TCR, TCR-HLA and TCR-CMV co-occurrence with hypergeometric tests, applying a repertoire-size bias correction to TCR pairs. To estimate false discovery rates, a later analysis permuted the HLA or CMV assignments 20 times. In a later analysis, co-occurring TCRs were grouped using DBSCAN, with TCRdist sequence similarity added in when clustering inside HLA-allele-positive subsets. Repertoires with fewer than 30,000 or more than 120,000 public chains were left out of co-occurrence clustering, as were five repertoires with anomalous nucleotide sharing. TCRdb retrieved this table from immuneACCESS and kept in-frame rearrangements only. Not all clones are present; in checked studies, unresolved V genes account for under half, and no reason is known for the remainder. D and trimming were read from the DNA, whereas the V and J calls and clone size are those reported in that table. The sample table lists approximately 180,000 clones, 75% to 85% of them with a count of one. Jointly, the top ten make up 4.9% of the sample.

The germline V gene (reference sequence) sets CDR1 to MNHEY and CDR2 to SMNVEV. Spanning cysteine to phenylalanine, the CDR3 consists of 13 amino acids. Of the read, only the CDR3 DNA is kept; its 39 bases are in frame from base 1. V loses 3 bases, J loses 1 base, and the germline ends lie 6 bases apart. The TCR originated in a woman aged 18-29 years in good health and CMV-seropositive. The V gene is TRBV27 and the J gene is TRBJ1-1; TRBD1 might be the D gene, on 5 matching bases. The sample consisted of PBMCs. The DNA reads TGTGCCAGCAGTTTGGGGGGGAACACTGAAGCTTTCTTT. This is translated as CASSLGGNTEAFF.